A selection of T cell receptor beta chains follows, all from one sample in a study of multiple sclerosis patients with progressive multifocal leukoencephalopathy. Libraries were prepared by immunoSEQ multiplex PCR; TCRdb keeps only in-frame clonotypes and omits some of them. The sample holds around 32,000 clones; 92% are singletons and the top ten take less than 2%. The sequencing input was PBMCs. The origin of the receptors is a man aged 25-45 years with multiple sclerosis. CDR3s include the opening cysteine and the closing phenylalanine or tryptophan. Clone size is not always given. Where it is, it says once, few, many or a class for expanded clones.

j_call v_call clone_size cdr3_aa
TRBJ1-2 TRBV18 NA CASSPGGAYGYTF
TRBJ1-1 TRBV19 few CASSGGLNTEAFF
TRBJ1-4 TRBV14 NA CASSHRDRDEKLFF
TRBJ2-2 TRBV25-1 NA CASSELTAGGPRELFF
TRBJ1-5 TRBV4-1 NA CASSREPGDFQHF
TRBJ1-1 TRBV30 NA CACCGTEAFF
TRBJ2-7 TRBV11-3 NA CASSLDGTGYEQYF
TRBJ1-6 TRBV10-1 NA CASRRQGRNSPLHF
TRBJ2-3 TRBV5-1 NA CASSLWTGRSSTDTQYF
TRBJ2-7 TRBV7-9 NA CASSSTGGSYEQYF
TRBJ2-3 TRBV11-3 NA CASSLKGLAGGSTDTQYF
TRBJ2-1 TRBV7-9 NA CASSAGLAINEQFF
TRBJ2-1 TRBV11-3 NA CASSLGLAGGEQFF
TRBJ2-2 TRBV5-6 NA CASSFSSGRAKGTGELFF
TRBJ2-7 TRBV6-5 once CASSLRGEVMYEQYF
TRBJ1-2 TRBV30 NA CAWSVLGGARGYTF